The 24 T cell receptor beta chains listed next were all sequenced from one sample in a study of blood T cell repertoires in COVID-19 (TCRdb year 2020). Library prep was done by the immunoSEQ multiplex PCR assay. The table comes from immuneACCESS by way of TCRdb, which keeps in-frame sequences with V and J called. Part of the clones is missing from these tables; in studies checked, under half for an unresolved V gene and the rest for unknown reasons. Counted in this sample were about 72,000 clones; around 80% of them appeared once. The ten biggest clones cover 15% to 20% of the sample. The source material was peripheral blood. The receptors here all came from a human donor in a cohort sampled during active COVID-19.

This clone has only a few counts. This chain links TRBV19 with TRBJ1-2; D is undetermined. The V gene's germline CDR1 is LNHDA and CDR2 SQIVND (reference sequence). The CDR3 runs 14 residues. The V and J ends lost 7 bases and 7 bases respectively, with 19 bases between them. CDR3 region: CASTLDNRISGYTF. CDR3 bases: TGTGCCAGTACCCTTGACAATCGGATCTCTGGCTACACCTTC.

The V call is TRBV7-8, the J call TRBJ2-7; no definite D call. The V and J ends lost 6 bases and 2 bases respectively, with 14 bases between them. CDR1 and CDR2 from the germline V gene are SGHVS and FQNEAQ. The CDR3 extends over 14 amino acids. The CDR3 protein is CASRQQTHPYEQYF. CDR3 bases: TGTGCCAGCAGGCAACAGACGCACCCCTACGAGCAGTACTTC.

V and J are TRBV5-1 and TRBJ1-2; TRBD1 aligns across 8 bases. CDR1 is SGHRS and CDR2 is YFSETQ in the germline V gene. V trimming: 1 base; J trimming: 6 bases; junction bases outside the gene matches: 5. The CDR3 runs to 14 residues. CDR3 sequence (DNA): TGCGCCAGCAGCTTGTCGGCAGGGGGCGATGGCTACACCTTC. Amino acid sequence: CASSLSAGGDGYTF.

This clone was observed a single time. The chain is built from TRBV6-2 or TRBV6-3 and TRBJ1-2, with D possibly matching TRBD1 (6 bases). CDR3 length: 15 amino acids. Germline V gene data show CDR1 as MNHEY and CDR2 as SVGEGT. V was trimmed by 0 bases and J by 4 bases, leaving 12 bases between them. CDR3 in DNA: TGTGCCAGCAGTTACTCGATTCCGGACAGCTATGGCTACACCTTC. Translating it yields CASSYSIPDSYGYTF.

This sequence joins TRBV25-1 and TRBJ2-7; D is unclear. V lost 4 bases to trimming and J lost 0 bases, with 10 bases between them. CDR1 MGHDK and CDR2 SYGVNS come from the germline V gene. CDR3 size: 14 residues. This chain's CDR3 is CASSVTATSYEQYF. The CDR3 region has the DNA TGTGCCAGCAGTGTAACAGCTACCTCCTACGAGCAGTACTTC.

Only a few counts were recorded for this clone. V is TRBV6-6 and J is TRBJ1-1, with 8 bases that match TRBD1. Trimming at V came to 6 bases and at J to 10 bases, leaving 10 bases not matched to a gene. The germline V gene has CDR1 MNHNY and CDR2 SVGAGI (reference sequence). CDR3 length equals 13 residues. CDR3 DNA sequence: TGTGCCAGCAGCCCCGGACAGGGAATGAGAGCTTTCTTT. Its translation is CASSPGQGMRAFF.

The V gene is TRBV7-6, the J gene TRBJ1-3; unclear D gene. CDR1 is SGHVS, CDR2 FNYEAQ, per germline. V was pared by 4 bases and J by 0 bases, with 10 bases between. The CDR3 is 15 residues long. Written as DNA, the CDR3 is TGTGCCAGCAGCTCCACCCGCGGCTCTGGAAACACCATATATTTT. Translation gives CASSSTRGSGNTIYF.

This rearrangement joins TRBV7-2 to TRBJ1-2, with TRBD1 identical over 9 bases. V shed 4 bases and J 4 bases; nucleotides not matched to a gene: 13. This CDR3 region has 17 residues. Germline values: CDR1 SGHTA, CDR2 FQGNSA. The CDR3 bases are TGTGCCAGCAGCTCCACTCCCCCGGGACAGGGCCGCTATGGCTACACCTTC. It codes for CASSSTPPGQGRYGYTF.

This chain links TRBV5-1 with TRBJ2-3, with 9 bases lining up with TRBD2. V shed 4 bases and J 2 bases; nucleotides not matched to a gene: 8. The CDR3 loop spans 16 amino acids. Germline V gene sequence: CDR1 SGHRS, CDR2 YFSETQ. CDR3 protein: CASSLGAGGNTDTQYF. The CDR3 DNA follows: TGCGCCAGCAGCCTCGGAGCGGGGGGCAACACAGATACGCAGTATTTT.

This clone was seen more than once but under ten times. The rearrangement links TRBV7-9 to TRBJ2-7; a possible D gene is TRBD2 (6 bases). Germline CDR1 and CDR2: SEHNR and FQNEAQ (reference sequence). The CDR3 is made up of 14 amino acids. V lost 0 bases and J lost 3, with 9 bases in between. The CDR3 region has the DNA TGTGCCAGCAGCTTAGCGGGAGGCCACTACGAGCAGTACTTC. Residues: CASSLAGGHYEQYF.

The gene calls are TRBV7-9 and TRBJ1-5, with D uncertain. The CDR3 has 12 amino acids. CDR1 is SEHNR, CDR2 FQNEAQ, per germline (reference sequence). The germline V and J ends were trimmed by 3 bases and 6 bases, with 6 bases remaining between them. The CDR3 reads CASSFTSQPQHF. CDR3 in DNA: TGTGCCAGCAGCTTCACGAGTCAGCCCCAGCATTTT. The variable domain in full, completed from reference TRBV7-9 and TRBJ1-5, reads DTGVSQNPRHKITKRGQNVTFRCDPISEHNRLYWYRQTLGQGPEFLTYFQNEAQLEKSRLLSDRFSAERPKGSFSTLEIQRTEQGDSAMYLCASSFTSQPQHFGDGTRLSIL.

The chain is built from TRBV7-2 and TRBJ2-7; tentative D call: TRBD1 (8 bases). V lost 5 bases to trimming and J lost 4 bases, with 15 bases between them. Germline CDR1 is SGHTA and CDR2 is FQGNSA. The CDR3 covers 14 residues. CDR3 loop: CASSVGQGGYEQYF. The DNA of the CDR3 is TGTGCCAGCAGCGTCGGACAGGGAGGGTACGAGCAGTACTTC. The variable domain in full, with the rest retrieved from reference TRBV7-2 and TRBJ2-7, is GAGVSQSPSNKVTEKGKDVELRCDPISGHTALYWYRQSLGQGLEFLIYFQGNSAPDKSGLPSDRFSAERTGGSVSTLTIQRTQQEDSAVYLCASSVGQGGYEQYFGPGTRLTVT.

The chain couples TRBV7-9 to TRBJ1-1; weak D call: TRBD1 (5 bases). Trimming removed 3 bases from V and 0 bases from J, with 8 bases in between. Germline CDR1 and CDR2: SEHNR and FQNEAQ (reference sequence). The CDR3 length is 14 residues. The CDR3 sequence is CASSFRDLNTEAFF. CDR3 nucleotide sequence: TGTGCCAGCAGCTTCAGGGACTTGAACACTGAAGCTTTCTTT.

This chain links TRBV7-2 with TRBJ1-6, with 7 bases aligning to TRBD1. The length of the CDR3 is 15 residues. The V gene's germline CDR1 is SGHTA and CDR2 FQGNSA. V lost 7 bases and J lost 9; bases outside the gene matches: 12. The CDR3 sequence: CASTKNRGGGSPLHF. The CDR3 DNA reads TGTGCCAGCACCAAAAACAGGGGAGGAGGTTCACCCCTCCACTTT. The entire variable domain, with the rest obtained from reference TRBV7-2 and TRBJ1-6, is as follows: GAGVSQSPSNKVTEKGKDVELRCDPISGHTALYWYRQSLGQGLEFLIYFQGNSAPDKSGLPSDRFSAERTGGSVSTLTIQRTQQEDSAVYLCASTKNRGGGSPLHFGNGTRLTVT.

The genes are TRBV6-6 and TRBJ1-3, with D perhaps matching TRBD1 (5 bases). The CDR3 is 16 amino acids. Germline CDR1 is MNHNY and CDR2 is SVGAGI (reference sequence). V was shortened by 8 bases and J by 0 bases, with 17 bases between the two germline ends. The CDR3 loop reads CASEGAWASSGNTIYF. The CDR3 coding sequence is TGTGCCAGCGAAGGGGCCTGGGCTAGCTCTGGAAACACCATATATTTT.

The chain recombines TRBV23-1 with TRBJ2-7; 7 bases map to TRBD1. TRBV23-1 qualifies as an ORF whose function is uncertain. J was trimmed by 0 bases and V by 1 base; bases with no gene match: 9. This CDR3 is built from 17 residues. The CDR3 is CASSQLDRPDPSYEQYF. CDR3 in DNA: TGCGCCAGCAGTCAATTGGACAGGCCGGATCCCTCCTACGAGCAGTACTTC.

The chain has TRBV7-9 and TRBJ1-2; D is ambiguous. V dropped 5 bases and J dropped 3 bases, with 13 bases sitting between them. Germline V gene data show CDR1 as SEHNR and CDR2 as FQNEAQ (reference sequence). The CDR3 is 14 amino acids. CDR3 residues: CASSPGIGDYGYTF. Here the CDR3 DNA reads TGTGCCAGCAGCCCGGGGATCGGAGACTATGGCTACACCTTC.

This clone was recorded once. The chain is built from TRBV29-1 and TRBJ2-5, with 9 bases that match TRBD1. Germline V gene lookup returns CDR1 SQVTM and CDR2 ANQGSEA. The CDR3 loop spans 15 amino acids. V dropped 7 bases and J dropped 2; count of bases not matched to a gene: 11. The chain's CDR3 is CSALGGQGWQETQYF. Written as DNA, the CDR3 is TGCAGCGCCCTGGGGGGACAGGGATGGCAAGAGACCCAGTACTTC.

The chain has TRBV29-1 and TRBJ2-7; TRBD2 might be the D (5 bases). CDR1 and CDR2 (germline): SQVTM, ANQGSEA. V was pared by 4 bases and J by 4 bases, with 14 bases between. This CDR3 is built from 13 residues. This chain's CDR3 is CSVGGVGSYEQYF. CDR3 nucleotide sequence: TGCAGCGTTGGGGGAGTAGGGTCATACGAGCAGTACTTC.

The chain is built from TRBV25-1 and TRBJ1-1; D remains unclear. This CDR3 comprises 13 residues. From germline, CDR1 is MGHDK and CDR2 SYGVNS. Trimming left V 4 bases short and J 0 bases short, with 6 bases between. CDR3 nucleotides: TGTGCCAGCAGTGGCAGCGTGAACACTGAAGCTTTCTTT. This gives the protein CASSGSVNTEAFF. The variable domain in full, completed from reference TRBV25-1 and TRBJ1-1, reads EADIYQTPRYLVIGTGKKITLECSQTMGHDKMYWYQQDPGMELHLIHYSYGVNSTEKGDLSSESTVSRIRTEHFPLTLESARPSHTSQYLCASSGSVNTEAFFGQGTRLTVV.

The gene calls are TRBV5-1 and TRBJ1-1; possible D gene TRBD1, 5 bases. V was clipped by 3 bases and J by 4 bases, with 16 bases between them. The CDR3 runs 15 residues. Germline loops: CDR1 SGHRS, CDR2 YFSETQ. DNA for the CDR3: TGCGCCAGCAGCTATTCAGGGTTAAGTCGCACTGAAGCTTTCTTT. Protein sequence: CASSYSGLSRTEAFF. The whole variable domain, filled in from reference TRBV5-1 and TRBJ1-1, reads KAGVTQTPRYLIKTRGQQVTLSCSPISGHRSVSWYQQTPGQGLQFLFEYFSETQRNKGNFPGRFSGRQFSNSRSEMNVSTLELGDSALYLCASSYSGLSRTEAFFGQGTRLTVV.

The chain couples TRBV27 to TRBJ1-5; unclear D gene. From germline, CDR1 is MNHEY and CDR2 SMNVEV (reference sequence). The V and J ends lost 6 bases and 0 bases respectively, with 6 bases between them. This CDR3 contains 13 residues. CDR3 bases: TGTGCCAGCAGCTTTTATAGCAATCAGCCCCAGCATTTT. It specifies CASSFYSNQPQHF.

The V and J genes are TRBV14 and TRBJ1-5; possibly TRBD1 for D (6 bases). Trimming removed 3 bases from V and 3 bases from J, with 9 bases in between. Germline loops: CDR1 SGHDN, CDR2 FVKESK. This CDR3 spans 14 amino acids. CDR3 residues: CASSQTGINQPQHF. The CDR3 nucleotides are TGTGCCAGCAGCCAGACAGGAATCAATCAGCCCCAGCATTTT.

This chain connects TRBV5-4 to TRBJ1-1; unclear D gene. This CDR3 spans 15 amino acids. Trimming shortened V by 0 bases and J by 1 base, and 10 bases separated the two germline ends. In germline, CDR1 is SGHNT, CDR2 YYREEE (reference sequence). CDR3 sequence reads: CASSLVPETNTEAFF. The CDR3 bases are TGTGCCAGCAGCTTGGTCCCAGAAACGAACACTGAAGCTTTCTTT.